This is a list of T cell receptor beta chains from one sample in a study of post-analysis software for immune sequencing data. TCRdb re-called the PCR reads with MiXCR, one entry per CDR3 protein. The profile covers almost 700,000 distinct CDR3 sequences, with about 60% appearing a single time and roughly 10% taken by the ten largest. Sequencing was performed on blood. These receptors originate from a girl aged 2-9 years with multiple sclerosis. Both conserved end residues are part of each CDR3. The order of the fields is V gene, D gene, J gene, clone size, CDR3 DNA, CDR3 protein. A D gene is named only where the DNA matches it firmly. Size tells how often a clone was seen (once, few, many) or the class of an expanded clone, and some rows leave it out.

TRBV3-1,TRBD2,TRBJ2-4,.,TGTGCCAGCAGCCAAGGAACTAGCGGGAGGAACATTCAGTACTTC,CASSQGTSGRNIQYF
TRBV28,.,TRBJ2-2,.,TGTGCCAGCAGTTCCGAGGGAAAGGACACCGGGGAGCTGTTTTTT,CASSSEGKDTGELFF
TRBV10-3,.,TRBJ2-1,.,TGTGCCATCAGTGACGCGACCCGAGGGGAGCAGTTCTTC,CAISDATRGEQFF
TRBV6-5,.,TRBJ2-3,.,TGTGCCAGCAGTTACGACTACTATAGCACAGATACGCAGTATTTT,CASSYDYYSTDTQYF
TRBV12-5,TRBD2,TRBJ2-7,few,TGTGCTAGTGGTTTGGATTGGACTAGGGCAGTGGGAGAGCAGTACTTC,CASGLDWTRAVGEQYF
TRBV5-1,.,TRBJ2-7,.,TGCGCCAGCAGCTTGGATGTCGGATACGAGCAGTACTTC,CASSLDVGYEQYF
TRBV3-1,TRBD1,TRBJ2-7,.,TGTGCCAGCAGCCTCCATTTTTTGGGACAGGCGGACTCCTACGAGCAGTACTTC,CASSLHFLGQADSYEQYF
TRBV12-3/TRBV12-4,TRBD2,TRBJ2-2,.,TGTGCCAGCAGGTTACTAGCGGGGAACACCGGGGAGCTGTTTTTT,CASRLLAGNTGELFF
TRBV7-8,.,TRBJ2-3,.,TGTGCCAGCAGCTTAGTGGCGGGCGGGCAGACGGTCACAGATACGCAGTATTTT,CASSLVAGGQTVTDTQYF
TRBV6-1,TRBD2,TRBJ2-3,.,TGTGCCAGCATAGCGGGGGGTCCCACAGATACGCAGTATTTT,CASIAGGPTDTQYF
TRBV27,.,TRBJ2-7,few,TGTGCCAGCAACAAGGACAGAAGAGCTTTTGAGCAGTACTTC,CASNKDRRAFEQYF
TRBV7-2,.,TRBJ2-4,.,TGTGCCAGCAGCTTTAGGAACATTCAGTACTTC,CASSFRNIQYF
TRBV9,.,TRBJ1-2,.,TGTGCCAGCAGCTCAGGACCCGGACGGCACGACTATGGCTACACCTTC,CASSSGPGRHDYGYTF
TRBV24-1,.,TRBJ1-5,few,TGTGCCACCAGTGATTCCACTGGGGGCTCCAATCAGCCCCAGCATTTT,CATSDSTGGSNQPQHF
TRBV6-6,.,TRBJ1-1,few,TGTACCAGCAGTTTCAGGGGCGAGCTCTCTGAAGCTTTCTTT,CTSSFRGELSEAFF
TRBV4-2,.,TRBJ1-6,.,TGTGCCAGCAGCCAAGTATCTTCCGGACAAGGAGGTTCACCCCTCCACTTT,CASSQVSSGQGGSPLHF
TRBV20-1,.,TRBJ2-7,.,TGCAGTGCTAGATCCTTAGGATCAGGAACCTACGAGCAGTACTTC,CSARSLGSGTYEQYF
TRBV20-1,.,TRBJ2-7,.,TGCAGTGCTAGAGCGGGCGTTCCCTCCTACGAGCAGTACTTC,CSARAGVPSYEQYF
TRBV20-1,TRBD2,TRBJ2-1,few,TGCAGTGCTAGATCCACCGGGACTAGCGTGTTCTTC,CSARSTGTSVFF
TRBV7-2,TRBD2,TRBJ2-5,.,TGTGCCAGCAGCCCTAAAAGGACTAGTGAGCAGTACTTC,CASSPKRTSEQYF
TRBV7-2,.,TRBJ2-2,few,TGTGCCAGCAGCTCTCAGGACTCAACCGGGGAGCTGTTTTTT,CASSSQDSTGELFF
TRBV19,.,TRBJ2-3,few,TGTGCCAGTAGCCAGATTACAGAACCAGATACGCAGTATTTT,CASSQITEPDTQYF
TRBV4-3,.,TRBJ1-6,.,TGCGCCAGCAGCCAAGCCCCCCGGGGTGAAGGGTCACCCCTCCACTTT,CASSQAPRGEGSPLHF